The entry below describes one TCR beta chain. Trimming cost V 1 base and J 3 bases, with 4 bases left between them. Germline CDR1 reads SGHTA; CDR2 reads FQGNSA. The CDR3 extends over 14 amino acids. The data are from a study of CD8+ T cells in alopecia areata. Sorting of CD4+ and CD8+ T cells was performed on PBMCs. RNA was extracted and reverse transcribed into cDNA as the sequencing template. Clones were read by immunoSEQ multiplex PCR, and TCRdb kept only the in-frame ones, dropping some. The table lists hundreds of thousands of clones, 67% of them singletons. The sequencing used CD4+ T cells sorted from blood, collected at week 0. This rearrangement joins TRBV7-2 to TRBJ1-6; the D is unclear. The sequence derives from a human donor with alopecia areata. CDR3 region: CASSLGVYNSPLHF. Written as DNA, the CDR3 is TGTGCCAGCAGCTTAGGGGTCTATAATTCACCCCTCCACTTT.